One sample yielded the 28 T cell receptor beta chains listed below, sequenced in a study of cytomegalovirus exposure and HLA in healthy donors (dated 2017 in TCRdb). Libraries were made using the immunoSEQ multiplex PCR assay. A mixture of 60 forward primers for TCR Vbeta segments and 13 reverse primers for TCR Jbeta segments was used in the multiplex PCR. TCRdb retrieved this table from immuneACCESS and kept in-frame rearrangements only. Not all clones are present; in checked studies, unresolved V genes account for under half, and no reason is known for the remainder. In all, the sample holds 150,000 to 200,000 clones, and around 78% of those were seen once. The biggest ten clones account for approximately 2.2% of the sample. The material sequenced was PBMCs. The receptors were sampled from a woman aged 30 to 39 in good health and CMV-seropositive.

This clone showed up just once. The V and J genes are TRBV7-8 and TRBJ1-1, with a weak D call TRBD1 (5 bases). The CDR3 is 16 residues long. The germline CDR1 and CDR2 sequences are SGHVS and FQNEAQ. V lost 5 bases to trimming and J lost 5 bases, with 21 bases between them. The CDR3 loop is CASSPIANQGWTEAFF. Written as DNA, the CDR3 is TGTGCCAGCAGCCCGATAGCAAACCAGGGATGGACTGAAGCTTTCTTT.

The gene calls are TRBV2 and TRBJ1-4, with a possible D match to TRBD1 (6 bases). The CDR3 spans 14 residues. Trimming took off 6 bases at V and 5 bases at J, with 13 bases between the two ends. CDR1 and CDR2 from the germline V gene are SNHLY and FYNNEI. The CDR3 spells CASREDSNNEKLFF. The CDR3, as DNA: TGTGCCAGCAGGGAGGACAGCAACAATGAAAAACTGTTTTTT.

The chain joins TRBV5-1 to TRBJ2-7; 10 bases are shared with TRBD2. Trimming removed 4 bases from V and 2 bases from J; junction bases left unmatched: 3. The length of the CDR3 is 14 residues. CDR1 is SGHRS and CDR2 is YFSETQ in the germline V gene. CDR3: CASSRAGGTYEQYF. The CDR3 DNA sequence: TGCGCCAGCAGCCGAGCGGGGGGGACCTACGAGCAGTACTTC.

The chain links TRBV27 to TRBJ1-5, with 7 bases matching TRBD1. This CDR3 contains 14 residues. CDR1 and CDR2 (germline): MNHEY, SMNVEV (reference sequence). The junction had 3 bases not matched to a gene; V was cut back by 6 bases and J by 1 base. In nucleotides, the CDR3 is TGTGCCAGCAGACCAGGGGGAAGCAATCAGCCCCAGCATTTT. This encodes CASRPGGSNQPQHF.

The CDR3 protein is CASSKNDRATYNEQFF. CDR3 bases: TGTGCCAGCTCTAAGAATGACAGGGCGACTTACAATGAGCAGTTCTTC. V is TRBV6-4 and J is TRBJ2-1, with 7 bases that match TRBD1. The J segment lost 4 bases and the V segment lost 8 bases, leaving 14 bases of the junction unmatched. Germline CDR1 MRHNA, CDR2 SNTAGT. This CDR3 contains 16 residues.

This clone was seen once. V usage is TRBV28 and J usage is TRBJ1-2; TRBD1 is a possible D gene (6 bases). The CDR3 extends over 13 amino acids. The germline gives CDR1 MDHEN, CDR2 SYDVKM. Trimming took 7 bases from V and 0 from J, leaving 9 bases between them. CDR3 sequence reads: CASKDRANYGYTF. As DNA, the CDR3 is TGTGCCAGCAAGGACAGAGCTAACTATGGCTACACCTTC.

J is TRBJ2-7 and V is TRBV18; the D is unclear. Trimming removed 1 base at V and 3 bases at J, with 13 bases between. The CDR3 is 15 amino acids. Germline assignment: CDR1 KGHSH and CDR2 LQKENI. In DNA, the CDR3 is TGTGCCAGCTCACCACGGGCTGGAACCAACTACGAGCAGTACTTC. It encodes CASSPRAGTNYEQYF.

About this clone itself: This same CDR3 is encoded by further DNA sequences in the sample. V usage is TRBV30 and J usage is TRBJ2-7; tentatively, D is TRBD1 (8 bases). Per the germline V gene, CDR1 is GTSNPN and CDR2 is SVGIG (reference sequence). This CDR3 has 16 amino acids. Trimming took off 5 bases at V and 5 bases at J, with 25 bases between the two ends. The CDR3 is CAWCRSGTGGVDEQYF. The CDR3 DNA reads as TGTGCCTGGTGCCGATCCGGAACAGGGGGGGTAGACGAGCAGTACTTC.

This clone was seen just once. The V gene is TRBV5-4, the J gene TRBJ1-4; 7 bases agree with TRBD1. Germline V gene lookup returns CDR1 SGHNT and CDR2 YYREEE (reference sequence). V dropped 4 bases and J dropped 5; count of bases not matched to a gene: 5. The CDR3 covers 14 residues. Here the CDR3 reads CASSLTGWNEKLFF. CDR3 nucleotides: TGTGCCAGCAGCCTGACAGGGTGGAATGAAAAACTGTTTTTT.

The chain combines TRBV6-4 with TRBJ2-6; D might be TRBD2 (6 bases). The CDR3 sequence is 16 residues long. V lost 0 bases, J lost 0 bases, and 6 bases lay in between. CDR1 is MRHNA, CDR2 SNTAGT, per germline. CDR3 region: CASSDSSGSGANVLTF. Written as DNA, the CDR3 is TGTGCCAGCAGTGACTCTAGCGGCTCTGGGGCCAACGTCCTGACTTTC.

This chain links TRBV6-5 with TRBJ2-2; 8 positions match TRBD2. V shed 2 bases and J 2 bases; nucleotides not matched to a gene: 1. Germline CDR1 and CDR2: MNHEY and SVGAGI. The CDR3 runs 15 residues. The CDR3 loop reads CASSYLAGNTGELFF. For the CDR3, the DNA is TGTGCCAGCAGTTACCTAGCGGGTAACACCGGGGAGCTGTTTTTT.

The table lists this clone with a count of one. The CDR3 reads CASSLEGSNSPLHF. CDR3 bases: TGTGCCAGCAGTTTAGAGGGTAGTAATTCACCCCTCCACTTT. The gene calls are TRBV27 and TRBJ1-6; D remains ambiguous. The CDR3 consists of 14 residues. Trimming stripped 2 bases from V and 6 bases from J, with 8 bases between. The V gene's germline CDR1 is MNHEY and CDR2 SMNVEV (reference sequence).

This chain connects TRBV4-1 to TRBJ2-5; 9 bases match TRBD2. The assigned J gene may be wrong: the sequence end matches TRBJ2-7 better. The germline gives CDR1 MGHRA, CDR2 YSYEKL. CDR3 size: 18 residues. CDR3 coding DNA: TGCGCCAGCAGCCAAGATGTGGGCCTAGCGGGATGGACCTACGAGCAGTACTTC. Translation: CASSQDVGLAGWTYEQYF.

The chain combines TRBV6-4 with TRBJ1-4; 7 nucleotides line up with TRBD1. Losses at the gene ends were 8 bases for V and 6 bases for J; bases not matched to a gene: 12. CDR1 and CDR2 (germline): MRHNA, SNTAGT. The CDR3 spans 15 residues. CDR3 coding DNA: TGTGCCAGCCCTGTCCTAGGGACAGCCGATGAAAAACTGTTTTTT. Amino acids: CASPVLGTADEKLFF.

The gene calls are TRBV2 and TRBJ1-1; D is possibly TRBD1 (5 bases). The CDR3 has 15 residues. V lost 6 bases, J lost 4 bases, and 18 bases lay in between. The germline gives CDR1 SNHLY, CDR2 FYNNEI. Written as DNA, the CDR3 is TGTGCCAGCAGGACCGACAGAGTTTTACGCACTGAAGCTTTCTTT. Protein: CASRTDRVLRTEAFF.

This clone appeared a few times. CDR3 nucleotides: TGCGCCAGCAGCCGGACTGGGGCTAATGAAAAACTGTTTTTT. This sequence encodes CASSRTGANEKLFF. The chain carries TRBV4-1 and TRBJ1-4; D gene ambiguous. V lost 4 bases, J lost 3 bases, and 9 bases lay in between. The CDR3 is 14 residues long. CDR1 and CDR2 from the germline V gene are MGHRA and YSYEKL.

The chain recombines TRBV19 with TRBJ2-3; weak D call: TRBD2 (7 bases). V was shortened by 6 bases and J by 5 bases, with 18 bases between the two germline ends. This CDR3 spans 15 amino acids. CDR1 is LNHDA and CDR2 is SQIVND in the germline V gene (reference sequence). DNA of the CDR3: TGTGCCAGTAGACGCGGGGGCCACTTCCAAGATACGCAGTATTTT. It codes for CASRRGGHFQDTQYF.

In this sample, this clone turned up once. V and J are TRBV19 and TRBJ1-1; the D is unclear. V lost 1 base and J lost 1, with 4 bases in between. Germline lookup yields CDR1 LNHDA and CDR2 SQIVND (reference sequence). The CDR3 totals 13 residues. The CDR3 here is CASSIAKNTEAFF. DNA for the CDR3: TGTGCCAGTAGTATAGCTAAGAACACTGAAGCTTTCTTT. The full variable domain, completed using reference TRBV19 and TRBJ1-1, is DGGITQSPKYLFRKEGQNVTLSCEQNLNHDAMYWYRQDPGQGLRLIYYSQIVNDFQKGDIAEGYSVSREKKESFPLTVTSAQKNPTAFYLCASSIAKNTEAFFGQGTRLTVV.

The rearrangement links TRBV7-9 to TRBJ2-7; 11 nucleotides agree with TRBD1. V lost 5 bases and J lost 4; bases outside the gene matches: 7. Germline assignment: CDR1 SEHNR and CDR2 FQNEAQ (reference sequence). The CDR3 spans 15 residues. DNA for the CDR3: TGTGCCAGCAGCGGCGGACAGGGGGCTGCTTACGAGCAGTACTTC. Translated, it gives CASSGGQGAAYEQYF.

Remarks on this clone: The junction departs from the called germline gene at one end, perhaps through a read error. The V and J genes are TRBV9 and TRBJ2-3; 7 bases are a match to TRBD1. The V gene's germline CDR1 is SGDLS and CDR2 YYNGEE. The CDR3 length is 13 residues. The chain's CDR3 is CASNVDREDTQYF. The CDR3 DNA is TGTGCCAGCAACGTAGACAGGGAAGATACGCAGTATTTT.

This chain connects TRBV7-9 to TRBJ1-2; D call uncertain. The CDR3 extends over 13 amino acids. Between the trimmed V and J ends, which lost 6 bases and 8 bases, there was a span of 16 bases. CDR1 and CDR2 from the germline V gene are SEHNR and FQNEAQ (reference sequence). The CDR3 here is CASSPDLALGYTF. The CDR3 DNA follows: TGTGCCAGCAGTCCCGATCTGGCCTTGGGCTACACCTTC.

The V and J genes are TRBV5-1 and TRBJ1-2; the match to TRBD1 covers 10 bases. The CDR3 runs 16 residues. Germline V gene data show CDR1 as SGHRS and CDR2 as YFSETQ. The V and J ends lost 4 bases and 7 bases, in that order; junction bases with no gene match: 13. CDR3: CASSPLEGQGTGGYTF. Here the CDR3 DNA reads TGCGCCAGCAGCCCTCTCGAGGGACAGGGGACGGGTGGCTACACCTTC.

A remark on this clone: A read error may account for a junction end that differs from germline. The chain links TRBV7-9 to TRBJ1-5; a weak D match, TRBD1 (6 bases). The CDR3 is 13 residues long. Per germline, CDR1 SEHNR and CDR2 FQNEAQ (reference sequence). The CDR3 region is CSSSLGGGQPQHF. The CDR3 coding sequence is TGTTCCAGCAGCTTAGGGGGAGGCCAGCCCCAGCATTTT.

For the CDR3, the DNA is TGTGCCAGTATAGAGGGCAGGGGGCGAAGGACTGAAGCTTTCTTT. Residues: CASIEGRGRRTEAFF. V is TRBV19 and J is TRBJ1-1; 8 bases agree with TRBD1. Germline V gene sequence: CDR1 LNHDA, CDR2 SQIVND (reference sequence). The trim removed 7 bases at V and 5 bases at J, leaving 12 bases unmatched. CDR3 length: 15 amino acids.

The chain couples TRBV10-3 to TRBJ2-2, with 8 bases fitting TRBD2. CDR3 length: 14 residues. V shed 10 bases and J 3 bases; nucleotides not matched to a gene: 7. Germline lookup yields CDR1 ENHRY and CDR2 SYGVKD. CDR3 residues: CATLSGIDTGELFF. CDR3 sequence (DNA): TGTGCCACCCTTAGCGGGATCGACACCGGGGAGCTGTTTTTT.

As DNA, the CDR3 is TGTGCCAGCAGTCCCAGGGGGCGCGGGAACACCGGGGAGCTGTTTTTT. Translated: CASSPRGRGNTGELFF. The V call is TRBV25-1, the J call TRBJ2-2, with 8 bases fitting TRBD1. With 5 bases clipped from V and 1 base from J, the junction kept 6 bases outside the gene matches. The CDR3 consists of 16 residues. Germline V gene data show CDR1 as MGHDK and CDR2 as SYGVNS.

The gene calls are TRBV7-8 and TRBJ2-5; D call uncertain. Germline V gene sequence: CDR1 SGHVS, CDR2 FQNEAQ. This CDR3 comprises 17 residues. V lost 0 bases and J lost 1, with 15 bases in between. The CDR3 DNA is TGTGCCAGCAGCTTAGCGATGATAGCTGTGTCCCAAGAGACCCAGTACTTC. This sequence encodes CASSLAMIAVSQETQYF.

The sample holds a few counts of this clone. The chain recombines TRBV27 with TRBJ1-1; 8 bases are shared with TRBD1. Looked up from germline, CDR1 is MNHEY and CDR2 is SMNVEV (reference sequence). V shed 7 bases, J shed 0 bases, and the junction held 7 bases outside the gene matches. This CDR3 contains 15 residues. This CDR3 is CASKPRQGLNTEAFF. In DNA form, the CDR3 reads TGTGCCAGCAAACCCAGACAGGGGTTGAACACTGAAGCTTTCTTT.